The 29 T cell receptor beta chains reported below all come from one sample, sequenced in a study of shared clonotypes between healthy human individuals. TCRdb's copy holds only in-frame clones and misses some; the assay was immunoSEQ multiplex PCR. The data hold 2,500,000 or so clones, with 93% observed a single time. Sequencing used naive CD4+ T cells from PBMCs. Subset given: CD45RA+ positively selected. These receptors all stem from a man aged 18 to 29 in good health. Some clones in this sample may be carry-over from other donors' samples.

The V and J genes are TRBV30 and TRBJ2-3, with D possibly being TRBD2 (6 bases). Germline loops: CDR1 GTSNPN, CDR2 SVGIG (reference sequence). CDR3 length: 14 amino acids. V lost 4 bases and J lost 1, with 12 bases in between. CDR3 protein: CAWTRGLRTDTQYF. DNA of the CDR3: TGTGCCTGGACCCGGGGGTTACGCACAGATACGCAGTATTTT.

The CDR3, as DNA: TGTGCCAGCAAGGGACCAACGGGAGTTTTCCGGGAGCTGTTTTTT. It codes for CASKGPTGVFRELFF. The chain is built from TRBV11-2 and TRBJ2-2; maybe TRBD2 (6 bases). V lost 7 bases and J 9 bases, leaving 21 bases between the germline ends. In germline, CDR1 is SGHAT, CDR2 FQNNGV. The CDR3 is 15 residues long.

This clone has more than one count but fewer than ten. The chain employs TRBV7-2 and TRBJ1-1; no definite D call. The CDR3 extends over 14 amino acids. From germline, CDR1 is SGHTA and CDR2 FQGNSA. Trimming stripped 5 bases from V and 0 bases from J, with 10 bases between. The CDR3 sequence is CASSPQRVNTEAFF. The CDR3 bases are TGTGCCAGCAGCCCCCAGAGGGTGAACACTGAAGCTTTCTTT.

The chain joins TRBV15 to TRBJ2-5; D is unresolved. Trimming cost V 1 base and J 5 bases, with 14 bases left between them. From germline, CDR1 is LNHNV and CDR2 YYDKDF (reference sequence). The CDR3 extends over 15 amino acids. The CDR3 protein is CATSRGVPGRETQYF. Written as DNA, the CDR3 is TGTGCCACCAGCAGAGGGGTTCCGGGCAGGGAGACCCAGTACTTC. Looking up the rest from reference TRBV15 and TRBJ2-5 gives the full variable domain: DAMVIQNPRYQVTQFGKPVTLSCSQTLNHNVMYWYQQKSSQAPKLLFHYYDKDFNNEADTPDNFQSRRPNTSFCFLDIRSPGLGDTAMYLCATSRGVPGRETQYFGPGTRLLVL.

The chain employs TRBV10-3 and TRBJ1-2; no reliable D call. This CDR3 contains 14 residues. The V gene lost 3 bases and the J gene lost 3 bases, with 11 bases spanning the gap. Germline loops: CDR1 ENHRY, CDR2 SYGVKD. The CDR3 reads CAISERDTDYGYTF. DNA of the CDR3: TGTGCCATCAGTGAAAGGGATACGGACTATGGCTACACCTTC.

The chain joins TRBV5-8 to TRBJ2-7; D not resolved. V was shortened by 3 bases and J by 3 bases, with 13 bases between the two germline ends. Germline CDR1 and CDR2: SGHTS and YDEGEE. The CDR3 is made up of 14 amino acids. This chain's CDR3 is CASSSRTNFYEQYF. The CDR3 coding sequence is TGTGCCAGCAGCTCACGGACCAATTTCTACGAGCAGTACTTC.

The chain employs TRBV6-5 and TRBJ2-1; D gene unclear. Trimming took off 0 bases at V and 3 bases at J, with 12 bases between the two ends. The CDR3 consists of 16 residues. CDR1 and CDR2 (germline): MNHEY, SVGAGI. The CDR3 loop is CASSYSPLISYNEQFF. DNA of the CDR3: TGTGCCAGCAGTTACTCCCCTCTGATCAGCTACAATGAGCAGTTCTTC.

CDR3 nucleotides: TGCACCCTCCAATCAATTGGCTACACCTTC. Amino acid sequence: CTLQSIGYTF. The genes are TRBV1 and TRBJ1-2. TRBV1 represents a pseudogene. There are 10 residues in the CDR3.

This chain's CDR3 is CASSQERTAAKTQYF. The CDR3 coding sequence is TGTGCCAGCAGCCAAGAGCGGACGGCTGCCAAGACCCAGTACTTC. The rearrangement joins TRBV4-2 to TRBJ2-5; no clear D. The CDR3 consists of 15 residues. Per the germline V gene, CDR1 is LGHNA and CDR2 is YNFKEQ. The V end was cut by 0 bases, the J end by 6 bases, with 14 bases between.

The chain recombines TRBV5-1 with TRBJ2-3; 14 bases map to TRBD2. Germline loops: CDR1 SGHRS, CDR2 YFSETQ. The length of the CDR3 is 16 residues. V lost 4 bases to trimming and J lost 6 bases; unmatched junction nucleotides: 7. CDR3: CASSAPGLAGADTQYF. The CDR3 DNA reads as TGCGCCAGCAGCGCACCGGGACTAGCGGGAGCGGATACGCAGTATTTT.

The genes are TRBV7-6 and TRBJ2-7; no definite D call. The CDR3 extends over 15 amino acids. V dropped 5 bases and J dropped 6 bases, with 20 bases sitting between them. Germline CDR1 SGHVS, CDR2 FNYEAQ. In nucleotides, the CDR3 is TGTGCCAGCAGCCCCCCGTCAGTCTCCCTAGTCGAGCAGTACTTC. Translation: CASSPPSVSLVEQYF.

V gene TRBV11-2 combines with J gene TRBJ2-6; D gene unclear. The V gene's germline CDR1 is SGHAT and CDR2 FQNNGV. The ends were cut back, 6 bases at V and 4 bases at J, with 7 bases in the middle. This CDR3 region has 13 residues. The CDR3 spells CASSYTGANVLTF. DNA of the CDR3: TGTGCCAGCAGTTATACGGGGGCCAACGTCCTGACTTTC.

The chain employs TRBV28 and TRBJ2-1; perhaps TRBD2 as D (5 bases). V was cut by 1 base and J by 5 bases, with 9 bases left in between. The CDR3 runs to 14 residues. In germline, CDR1 is MDHEN, CDR2 SYDVKM. The CDR3 sequence: CASSLFGKHNEQFF. CDR3 sequence (DNA): TGTGCCAGCAGTTTATTCGGGAAACACAATGAGCAGTTCTTC. Together with reference TRBV28 and TRBJ2-1, the CDR3 gives the full variable domain: DVKVTQSSRYLVKRTGEKVFLECVQDMDHENMFWYRQDPGLGLRLIYFSYDVKMKEKGDIPEGYSVSREKKERFSLILESASTNQTSMYLCASSLFGKHNEQFFGPGTRLTVL.

Comments on this clone: The same CDR3 arises from other DNA sequences in this sample as well. The CDR3 loop is CASSLVAAGGYEQYF. The CDR3 nucleotides are TGTGCCAGCAGCTTAGTCGCGGCGGGAGGGTACGAGCAGTACTTC. This chain uses TRBV7-2 with TRBJ2-7, with 9 nucleotides matching TRBD2. Germline CDR1 SGHTA, CDR2 FQGNSA. With V trimmed by 1 base and J by 4 bases, 5 bases remained unmatched. This CDR3 contains 15 residues.

Comment on this clone: The sample holds other DNA sequences that translate to the same CDR3. The rearrangement uses TRBV28 and TRBJ2-1, with unresolved D. V shed 2 bases and J shed 8 bases, with 4 bases lying between them. The germline V gene encodes CDR1 MDHEN and CDR2 SYDVKM. This CDR3 region has 11 residues. The DNA of the CDR3 is TGTGCCAGCAGTTTACGGTATGAGCAGTTCTTC. This sequence encodes CASSLRYEQFF.

The chain combines TRBV27 with TRBJ2-1; 9 positions agree with TRBD2. V lost 6 bases to trimming and J lost 7 bases; unmatched junction nucleotides: 10. The germline gives CDR1 MNHEY, CDR2 SMNVEV (reference sequence). The CDR3 has 15 residues. The chain's CDR3 is CASSQGLAPFNEQFF. In DNA form, the CDR3 reads TGTGCCAGCAGCCAAGGACTAGCGCCTTTTAATGAGCAGTTCTTC.

The table lists this clone with a count of one. Other DNA sequences from this sample encode an identical CDR3 as well. The rearrangement joins TRBV5-1 to TRBJ1-5, with D unresolved. Germline CDR1 and CDR2: SGHRS and YFSETQ. Trimming left V 0 bases short and J 4 bases short, with 5 bases between. CDR3 size: 13 residues. The CDR3 bases are TGCGCCAGCAGCTTGGGGTCTAATCAGCCCCAGCATTTT. Amino acid sequence: CASSLGSNQPQHF.

The chain is built from TRBV7-9 and TRBJ1-1; D unresolved. Per the germline V gene, CDR1 is SEHNR and CDR2 is FQNEAQ (reference sequence). The CDR3 is made up of 13 amino acids. Trimming took 1 base from V and 4 from J, leaving 7 bases between them. As DNA, the CDR3 is TGTGCCAGCAGCTTAGAAGATGCCACTGAAGCTTTCTTT. As protein: CASSLEDATEAFF. The variable domain in full, completed from reference TRBV7-9 and TRBJ1-1, reads DTGVSQNPRHKITKRGQNVTFRCDPISEHNRLYWYRQTLGQGPEFLTYFQNEAQLEKSRLLSDRFSAERPKGSFSTLEIQRTEQGDSAMYLCASSLEDATEAFFGQGTRLTVV.

This CDR3 reads CASSSVGPETQYF. The CDR3 DNA is TGTGCCAGCAGCTCGGTGGGACCGGAGACCCAGTACTTC. The J gene is TRBJ2-5, the V gene TRBV7-2; either TRBD1 or TRBD2 may fit D (5 bases each). Germline V CDR1 and CDR2: SGHTA, FQGNSA. Trimming pared 4 bases from V and 5 bases from J, leaving 11 bases between. The CDR3 runs 13 residues.

The V call is TRBV18, the J call TRBJ1-4; TRBD1 is a possible D gene (5 bases). The CDR3 runs 14 residues. The ends were cut back, 2 bases at V and 9 bases at J, with 13 bases in the middle. Germline V gives CDR1 KGHSH, CDR2 LQKENI. The CDR3 here is CASSPRDQFQKLFF. For the CDR3, the DNA is TGTGCCAGCTCACCAAGGGACCAATTCCAAAAACTGTTTTTT.

V and J are TRBV5-1 and TRBJ2-1; D might be TRBD1 (6 bases). This CDR3 has 12 amino acids. Between the trimmed V and J ends, which lost 5 bases and 6 bases, there was a span of 9 bases. Germline CDR1 and CDR2: SGHRS and YFSETQ. Written as DNA, the CDR3 is TGCGCCAGCAGGACAGGTAGCAATGAGCAGTTCTTC. It codes for CASRTGSNEQFF.

The chain links TRBV5-5 to TRBJ2-5, with D possibly called TRBD1 or TRBD2 (6 bases each). The CDR3 runs to 15 residues. V dropped 3 bases and J dropped 4 bases, with 16 bases sitting between them. Germline V gene data show CDR1 as SGHKS and CDR2 as YYEKEE (reference sequence). CDR3: CASSYHRGQGETQYF. DNA for the CDR3: TGTGCCAGCAGCTACCACCGGGGGCAAGGAGAGACCCAGTACTTC.

The chain uses TRBV11-3 and TRBJ2-1; D is perhaps TRBD1 (5 bases). The CDR3 totals 15 residues. V lost 0 bases to trimming and J lost 7 bases, with 13 bases between them. Germline V gives CDR1 SGHNT, CDR2 YENEEA. The CDR3 sequence: CASSLEAGFRNEQFF. CDR3 coding DNA: TGTGCCAGCAGCTTAGAGGCAGGGTTTAGGAATGAGCAGTTCTTC.

This clone was counted a single time. The chain recombines TRBV5-4 with TRBJ2-1; 13 positions agree with TRBD2. The CDR3 totals 15 residues. Germline values: CDR1 SGHNT, CDR2 YYREEE (reference sequence). V shed 3 bases and J 7 bases; nucleotides not matched to a gene: 4. Written as DNA, the CDR3 is TGTGCCAGCAGCTCCATGACTAGCGGGGGGAATGAGCAGTTCTTC. Its protein product is CASSSMTSGGNEQFF.

Only a few counts were recorded for this clone. The chain combines TRBV10-1 with TRBJ1-1; 8 bases agree with TRBD1. The CDR3 has 14 amino acids. Germline trimming cut 5 bases from V and 4 bases from J; bases unmatched to any gene: 6. Germline V gene sequence: CDR1 WNHNN, CDR2 SYGVQD (reference sequence). The CDR3: CASSSGGASTEAFF. DNA for the CDR3: TGCGCCAGCAGTTCAGGGGGCGCGAGCACTGAAGCTTTCTTT.

The chain employs TRBV25-1 and TRBJ2-7; D is perhaps TRBD1 or TRBD2 (5 bases each). The CDR3 consists of 15 residues. CDR1 MGHDK and CDR2 SYGVNS come from the germline V gene. Trimming took off 7 bases at V and 3 bases at J, with 19 bases between the two ends. CDR3 nucleotides: TGTGCCAGCAATCTAACGAGGGCCCAGGGCTACGAGCAGTACTTC. Its protein is CASNLTRAQGYEQYF.

The V and J genes are TRBV28 and TRBJ2-2; TRBD1 matches 10 bases. With V trimmed by 6 bases and J by 3 bases, 7 bases remained unmatched. The germline V gene has CDR1 MDHEN and CDR2 SYDVKM. The CDR3 loop spans 16 amino acids. CDR3 coding DNA: TGTGCCAGCAGGAGGGACAGGGGTATCGACACCGGGGAGCTGTTTTTT. As protein: CASRRDRGIDTGELFF. The whole variable domain, filled in from reference TRBV28 and TRBJ2-2, reads DVKVTQSSRYLVKRTGEKVFLECVQDMDHENMFWYRQDPGLGLRLIYFSYDVKMKEKGDIPEGYSVSREKKERFSLILESASTNQTSMYLCASRRDRGIDTGELFFGEGSRLTVL.

Worth noting for this clone: Other DNA sequences of this sample code for an identical CDR3. The chain links TRBV28 to TRBJ2-1, with TRBD2 identical over 9 bases. CDR1 and CDR2 (germline): MDHEN, SYDVKM. V lost 4 bases and J lost 5; bases outside the gene matches: 9. The CDR3 is 16 residues long. Here the CDR3 DNA reads TGTGCCAGCAGTTCCCCGGCGGGAGGGATCAACAATGAGCAGTTCTTC. Its translation is CASSSPAGGINNEQFF.

The chain is built from TRBV19 and TRBJ1-5, with D hard to call. The CDR3 has 15 residues. V dropped 6 bases and J dropped 2 bases, with 14 bases sitting between them. Germline loops: CDR1 LNHDA, CDR2 SQIVND (reference sequence). The CDR3 region has the DNA TGTGCCAGTAGAGAACTCTACCCAGGCAATCAGCCCCAGCATTTT. Its translation: CASRELYPGNQPQHF. Using reference TRBV19 and TRBJ1-5 for the parts outside the CDR3, the full variable domain is DGGITQSPKYLFRKEGQNVTLSCEQNLNHDAMYWYRQDPGQGLRLIYYSQIVNDFQKGDIAEGYSVSREKKESFPLTVTSAQKNPTAFYLCASRELYPGNQPQHFGDGTRLSIL.